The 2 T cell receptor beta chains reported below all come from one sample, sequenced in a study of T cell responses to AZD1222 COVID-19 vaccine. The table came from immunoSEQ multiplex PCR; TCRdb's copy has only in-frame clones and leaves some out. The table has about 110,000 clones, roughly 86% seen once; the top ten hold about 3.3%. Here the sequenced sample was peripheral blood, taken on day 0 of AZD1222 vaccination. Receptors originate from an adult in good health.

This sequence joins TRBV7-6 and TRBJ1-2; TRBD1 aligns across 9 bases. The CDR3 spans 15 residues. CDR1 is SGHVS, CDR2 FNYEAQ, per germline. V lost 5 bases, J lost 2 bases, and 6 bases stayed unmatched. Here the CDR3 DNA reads TGTGCCAGCAGCCCTCGACAGGGGGGGAACTATGGCTACACCTTC. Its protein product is CASSPRQGGNYGYTF.

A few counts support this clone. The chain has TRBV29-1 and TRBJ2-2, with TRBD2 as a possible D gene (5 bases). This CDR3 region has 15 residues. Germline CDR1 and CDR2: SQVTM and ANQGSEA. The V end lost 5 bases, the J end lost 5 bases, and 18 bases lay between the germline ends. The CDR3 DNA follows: TGCAGCGTTCCGCAACTCCTCGGGGAGACCGGGGAGCTGTTTTTT. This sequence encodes CSVPQLLGETGELFF.